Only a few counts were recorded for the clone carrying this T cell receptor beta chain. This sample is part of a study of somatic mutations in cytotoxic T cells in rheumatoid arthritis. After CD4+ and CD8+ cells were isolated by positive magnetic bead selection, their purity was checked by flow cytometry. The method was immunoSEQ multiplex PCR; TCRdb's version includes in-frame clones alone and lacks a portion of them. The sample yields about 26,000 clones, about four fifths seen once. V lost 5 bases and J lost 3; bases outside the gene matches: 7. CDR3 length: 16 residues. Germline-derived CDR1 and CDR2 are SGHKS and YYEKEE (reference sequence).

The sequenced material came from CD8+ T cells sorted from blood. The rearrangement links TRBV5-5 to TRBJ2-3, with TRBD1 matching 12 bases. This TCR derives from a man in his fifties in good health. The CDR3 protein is CASSFRDRGPTDTQYF. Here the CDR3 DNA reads TGTGCCAGCAGTTTCCGGGACAGGGGGCCGACAGATACGCAGTATTTT.